These T cell receptor beta chains were read from a single sample in a study of T cells in tumors after PD-1 blockade. Profiled with immunoSEQ multiplex PCR; TCRdb holds only in-frame clones, not every one. This sample has a few thousand clones, with roughly 60% found just once. Sequencing was performed on tumor tissue, taken after anti-PD-1 treatment. The receptors here all came from a human donor with cutaneous squamous cell carcinoma. Each CDR3 is given with its conserved first and last residue. Fields, in order: V gene, clone size, D gene, J gene, CDR3 DNA, CDR3 protein. A D gene is named only where the DNA matches it firmly. Only part of the rows carry a size: once, few, many, or a class if the clone is expanded.

TRBV27	once	.	TRBJ1-1	TGTGCCAGCAGTTCTGATTATACTACCAACACTGAAGCTTTCTTT	CASSSDYTTNTEAFF
TRBV5-1	.	TRBD1	TRBJ1-6	TGCGCCAGCAGCTTATCCGGGACAGATTATAATTCACCCCTCCACTTT	CASSLSGTDYNSPLHF
TRBV20-1	.	TRBD2	TRBJ2-3	TGCAGTGCTAGTCGAACTAGCGGGGGATTCACAGATACGCAGTATTTT	CSASRTSGGFTDTQYF
TRBV2	.	.	TRBJ1-5	TGTGCCAGCAGATCAGGGCGGGGGTGGCATCAGCCCCAGCATTTT	CASRSGRGWHQPQHF
TRBV9	.	.	TRBJ2-5	TGTGCCAGCAGTCGGTTGCTCCAAGAGACCCAGTACTTC	CASSRLLQETQYF
TRBV5-4	.	.	TRBJ1-6	TGTGCCAGCAGCTTGGGTGACAATTCACCCCTCCACTTT	CASSLGDNSPLHF
TRBV19	.	TRBD1	TRBJ1-5	TGTGCCAGTACCTACTACCGGGACAGGGGCAATCAGCCCCAGCATTTT	CASTYYRDRGNQPQHF
TRBV20-1	few	TRBD1	TRBJ1-1	TGCAGTGCTAGTTCCGAGGGACAGGGCGTCGTCACTGAAGCTTTCTTT	CSASSEGQGVVTEAFF
TRBV12-5	.	.	TRBJ1-2	TGTGCTAGTGGTTTGGTACTGGTCCCCAGGGCTTCTAACTATGGCTACACCTTC	CASGLVLVPRASNYGYTF
TRBV12-3/TRBV12-4	.	.	TRBJ1-3	TGTGCCAGCAGTTTTCAGGGAAACACCATATATTTT	CASSFQGNTIYF
TRBV28	.	.	TRBJ1-1	TGTGCCAGCAGTTTAAGGAGGGATACTGAAGCTTTCTTT	CASSLRRDTEAFF
TRBV7-9	.	.	TRBJ1-1	TGTGCCAGCAGCACCCCCGGGACCCCTTTTGAAGCTTTCTTT	CASSTPGTPFEAFF
TRBV4-1	.	TRBD2	TRBJ2-2	TGCGCCAGCAGCCAAGTTCTAGCGGGGGGTATCGGGGAGCTGTTTTTT	CASSQVLAGGIGELFF
TRBV3-1/TRBV3-2	few	.	TRBJ2-2	TGTGCCAGCAGCCCCCCGTTACCGATGGCCGGGGAGCTGTTTTTT	CASSPPLPMAGELFF
TRBV6-1	.	.	TRBJ2-5	TGTGCCAGCAGTGAAGGCGGCGGCCAAGAGACCCAGTACTTC	CASSEGGGQETQYF
TRBV12-3/TRBV12-4	.	.	TRBJ2-5	TGTGCCAGCAGTCCGGGACTGAAGGAGACCCAGTACTTC	CASSPGLKETQYF
TRBV24-1	.	.	TRBJ2-7	TGTGCCACCAGTGATTTTAAAGGCAACGAGCAGTACTTC	CATSDFKGNEQYF
TRBV7-9	few	TRBD1	TRBJ1-6	TGTGCCAGCAGCCCAACGACAGGGACATCCAATTCACCCCTCCACTTT	CASSPTTGTSNSPLHF
TRBV5-6	.	TRBD2	TRBJ2-3	TGTGCCAGCAGCTTGAGTAGCGGGGGTCTGTATTTT	CASSLSSGGLYF
TRBV5-1	once	.	TRBJ2-5	TGCGCCAGCAGCTCTCAGGGGGAGACCCAGTACTTC	CASSSQGETQYF
TRBV12-3/TRBV12-4	.	.	TRBJ2-1	TGTGCCAGCAGTTTGGGGATCCCTCGGGAGCAGTTCTTC	CASSLGIPREQFF
TRBV11-3	.	.	TRBJ2-1	TGTGCCAGCAGCCAGGCCTGGAATGAGCAGTTCTTC	CASSQAWNEQFF
TRBV18	.	.	TRBJ2-7	TGTGCCAGCTCACCTACGGACGTTAACGAGCAGTACTTC	CASSPTDVNEQYF
TRBV6-5	.	.	TRBJ2-3	TGTGCCAGCACAGCGTACACAGATACGCAGTATTTT	CASTAYTDTQYF
TRBV27	few	.	TRBJ2-5	TGTGCCAGCACCCCTCCAAACCAAGAGACCCAGTACTTC	CASTPPNQETQYF
TRBV7-9	.	TRBD1	TRBJ2-2	TGTGCCAGCAGGTACGGGACAGCAAACACCGGGGAGCTGTTTTTT	CASRYGTANTGELFF
TRBV3-1/TRBV3-2	.	.	TRBJ1-1	TGTGCCAGCAGCCAAGATTCCGGGTTCCGGTCGGTAGACACTGAAGCTTTCTTT	CASSQDSGFRSVDTEAFF
TRBV7-9	few	.	TRBJ2-5	TGTGCCAGCAGCCGTGGGGAGACCCAGTACTTC	CASSRGETQYF
TRBV20-1	once	.	TRBJ1-4	TGCAGTGCTAGTATCGTACAGGGTAGAGAAAAACTGTTTTTT	CSASIVQGREKLFF
TRBV7-9	.	.	TRBJ1-4	TGTGCCAGCAGGATCGGGAGTAATGAAAAACTGTTTTTT	CASRIGSNEKLFF
TRBV6-5	.	TRBD2	TRBJ2-7	TGTGCCAGCAGTTACGGAGCGGGGGAGCAGTACTTC	CASSYGAGEQYF
TRBV28	.	.	TRBJ2-1	TGTGCCAGCAGTTTAGAACTACGGGGTGAGCAGTTCTTC	CASSLELRGEQFF
TRBV5-1	few	TRBD1	TRBJ2-7	TGCGCCAGCAGCTCTTGGACAGGAGCCCCCTACGAGCAGTACTTC	CASSSWTGAPYEQYF
TRBV5-8	.	.	TRBJ1-1	TGTGCCAGCAGCTGGGGATTGAACACTGAAGCTTTCTTT	CASSWGLNTEAFF
TRBV19	.	TRBD2	TRBJ2-3	TGTGCCAGTAGTACTAGCGGGGGGGCCACAGATACGCAGTATTTT	CASSTSGGATDTQYF
TRBV27	.	TRBD1	TRBJ2-7	TGTGCCAGCAGTTTCCGGACAGGGGGCTACGAGCAGTACTTC	CASSFRTGGYEQYF
TRBV2	few	.	TRBJ1-2	TGTGCCAGCACTCGACATAACTATGGCTACACCTTC	CASTRHNYGYTF
TRBV24-1	.	.	TRBJ1-3	TGTGCCACCAGCGCCGGGGGGGGGCCTGGAAACACCATATATTTT	CATSAGGGPGNTIYF
TRBV7-9	.	TRBD1	TRBJ1-6	TGTGCCAGCAGCTCACAGGGGGTTGGTTCACCCCTCCACTTT	CASSSQGVGSPLHF
TRBV5-1	few	TRBD1	TRBJ1-1	TGCGCCAGCAGTCCTCAGGGGGTACTTATGAACACTGAAGCTTTCTTT	CASSPQGVLMNTEAFF
TRBV19	.	TRBD1	TRBJ1-5	TGTGCCAGTAGGGCGGTGGACAGGGGAAACAATCAGCCCCAGCATTTT	CASRAVDRGNNQPQHF
TRBV7-9	.	TRBD1	TRBJ2-4	TGTGCCAGCAGCTTCGGGGACAGGGTAAACATTCAGTACTTC	CASSFGDRVNIQYF
TRBV10-3	.	.	TRBJ2-3	TGTGCCATCAGTTTCCAGGGGACTAGCACAGATACGCAGTATTTT	CAISFQGTSTDTQYF
TRBV21-1	medium-sized	.	TRBJ1-4	TGTGCCAGCAGCAAAGGAGGGGGAGCAACTAATGAAAAACTGTTTTTT	CASSKGGGATNEKLFF